This entry lists 21 T cell receptor beta chains sequenced from one sample in a study of cytomegalovirus exposure and HLA in healthy donors. PCR primers comprised 60 Vbeta and 13 Jbeta primers. Profiling relied on immunoSEQ multiplex PCR, and the TCRdb table lists in-frame clones only, not all of them. The sample includes around 160,000 clones, roughly four fifths seen only once; the top ten take nearly 8.5%. Sequencing input: PBMCs. These receptors were obtained from a male donor in good health and CMV-seropositive.

The chain joins TRBV30 to TRBJ2-6; D is unclear. The CDR3 is 13 amino acids. Trimming removed 6 bases at V and 1 base at J, with 7 bases between. CDR1 and CDR2 from the germline V gene are GTSNPN and SVGIG (reference sequence). CDR3: CACSASGANVLTF. As DNA, the CDR3 is TGTGCCTGCAGCGCGTCTGGGGCCAACGTCCTGACTTTC.

V is TRBV5-1 and J is TRBJ2-7; D perhaps matches TRBD2 (5 bases). Germline V lookup: CDR1 SGHRS, CDR2 YFSETQ. The CDR3 has 17 amino acids. Trimming took off 3 bases at V and 1 base at J, with 20 bases between the two ends. The CDR3: CASSSHEGGPRSYEQYF. The CDR3 DNA follows: TGCGCCAGCAGCTCTCACGAAGGAGGCCCTAGATCCTACGAGCAGTACTTC.

The chain links TRBV2 to TRBJ2-2, with 8 positions matching TRBD1. Germline loops: CDR1 SNHLY, CDR2 FYNNEI. The CDR3 runs 15 residues. V shed 7 bases and J 4 bases; nucleotides not matched to a gene: 8. The CDR3 loop reads CASKGQGVVTGELFF. CDR3 bases: TGTGCCAGCAAAGGACAGGGAGTGGTCACCGGGGAGCTGTTTTTT.

V and J are TRBV9 and TRBJ2-7; no clear D. V was cut by 4 bases and J by 4 bases, with 12 bases left in between. This CDR3 is built from 13 residues. CDR1 and CDR2 from the germline V gene are SGDLS and YYNGEE. CDR3 amino acids: CASSSRVGYEQYF. CDR3 in DNA: TGTGCCAGCAGCTCACGGGTGGGTTACGAGCAGTACTTC.

This chain connects TRBV6-5 to TRBJ2-5; D perhaps matches TRBD2 (6 bases). The germline gives CDR1 MNHEY, CDR2 SVGAGI. V lost 5 bases and J lost 5, with 12 bases in between. The CDR3 is 13 residues long. The CDR3 sequence: CASSPNRGETQYF. The CDR3 DNA sequence: TGTGCCAGCAGTCCAAACCGGGGGGAGACCCAGTACTTC.

A note on this clone: The junction departs from germline at one end; a sequencing error may be responsible. The chain uses TRBV9 and TRBJ2-6, with 12 bases that match TRBD2. In germline, CDR1 is SGDLS, CDR2 YYNGEE. There are 19 residues in the CDR3. CDR3 sequence: CASSVGLAGSYSGANGLTF. DNA for the CDR3: TGTGCCAGCAGCGTTGGACTAGCGGGATCCTACTCTGGGGCCAACGGCCTGACTTTC.

The table lists this clone with a few counts. J is TRBJ1-2 and V is TRBV4-3, with 8 bases matching TRBD1. Germline-derived CDR1 and CDR2 are LGHNA and YSLEER. V shed 0 bases and J 3 bases; nucleotides not matched to a gene: 3. The CDR3 loop spans 15 amino acids. CDR3 residues: CASSQDLQGDYGYTF. CDR3 DNA sequence: TGCGCCAGCAGCCAAGATCTACAGGGGGACTATGGCTACACCTTC.

This rearrangement joins TRBV5-6 to TRBJ1-5; 7 nucleotides align to TRBD1. CDR1 and CDR2 (germline): SGHDT, YYEEEE. After removal of 5 bases from V and 5 bases from J, the junction contained 10 bases not matched to a gene. The CDR3 loop spans 15 amino acids. The CDR3: CASREGGTVDQPQHF. The CDR3 coding sequence is TGTGCCAGCAGGGAAGGCGGGACAGTTGATCAGCCCCAGCATTTT.

V usage is TRBV5-1 and J usage is TRBJ2-6; TRBD1 matches at 9 bases. Germline CDR1 reads SGHRS; CDR2 reads YFSETQ. Trimming removed 7 bases from V and 4 bases from J; junction bases left unmatched: 12. The CDR3 has 17 residues. The CDR3 loop reads CASGDRGSDVGANVLTF. CDR3 coding DNA: TGCGCCAGCGGTGACAGGGGGTCTGATGTGGGGGCCAACGTCCTGACTTTC.

This rearrangement joins TRBV7-9 to TRBJ1-1, with 9 bases identical to TRBD1. Germline V gives CDR1 SEHNR, CDR2 FQNEAQ (reference sequence). Unmatched junction bases numbered 8, after V lost 5 bases and J lost 1 base. The CDR3 consists of 16 residues. The CDR3 DNA follows: TGTGCCAGCAGCCCTCGGGGGACAGGGCGGAACACTGAAGCTTTCTTT. Translated, it gives CASSPRGTGRNTEAFF.

The CDR3 DNA is TGCGCCAGCAGCTTGGAGTTCTATCGGGGCGGGAGACATGATACGCAGTATTTT. This codes for CASSLEFYRGGRHDTQYF. The chain joins TRBV5-1 to TRBJ2-3, with 7 nucleotides matching TRBD2. The length of the CDR3 is 18 residues. Germline values: CDR1 SGHRS, CDR2 YFSETQ. Trimming took 0 bases from V and 6 from J; bases not matched to a gene: 16.

The chain couples TRBV19 to TRBJ1-2; 9 nucleotides line up with TRBD1. Per the germline V gene, CDR1 is LNHDA and CDR2 is SQIVND (reference sequence). V lost 3 bases to trimming and J lost 4 bases; unmatched junction nucleotides: 3. The CDR3 contains 14 residues. This CDR3 is CASSITGGVYGYTF. In nucleotides, the CDR3 is TGTGCCAGTAGTATCACAGGGGGCGTCTATGGCTACACCTTC.

V is TRBV6-5 and J is TRBJ1-2; weak D call: TRBD1 (6 bases). This CDR3 comprises 13 residues. V gave up 5 bases and J gave up 3 bases, with 10 bases separating them. CDR1 MNHEY and CDR2 SVGAGI come from the germline V gene. The CDR3 loop reads CASSQYRDYGYTF. In DNA form, the CDR3 reads TGTGCCAGCAGTCAATACAGGGACTATGGCTACACCTTC.

The CDR3 is CASSFRGTGLVDEQFF. For the CDR3, the DNA is TGTGCCAGCAGTTTCCGGGGGACAGGGTTGGTCGATGAGCAGTTCTTC. V is TRBV6-5 and J is TRBJ2-1; 9 positions agree with TRBD1. Trimming at V came to 4 bases and at J to 8 bases, leaving 12 bases not matched to a gene. Germline lookup yields CDR1 MNHEY and CDR2 SVGAGI. The length of the CDR3 is 16 residues.

V usage is TRBV19 and J usage is TRBJ2-2, with no clear D. Germline-derived CDR1 and CDR2 are LNHDA and SQIVND (reference sequence). The V and J ends lost 5 bases and 6 bases respectively, with 10 bases between them. This CDR3 comprises 13 residues. CDR3 coding DNA: TGTGCCAGTAGTTTGTATCAGTCCGGGGAGCTGTTTTTT. This translates into CASSLYQSGELFF.

In nucleotides, the CDR3 is TGTGCCAGCTCAACGTCAATCCCGACAGGGGGCGACGAGCAGTACTTC. Its protein product is CASSTSIPTGGDEQYF. The chain links TRBV18 to TRBJ2-7; TRBD1 aligns across 10 bases. Germline loops: CDR1 KGHSH, CDR2 LQKENI. The trim removed 5 bases at V and 5 bases at J, leaving 12 bases unmatched. This CDR3 has 16 amino acids.

This clone has only one observation. The chain couples TRBV5-6 to TRBJ1-2, with TRBD1 as a possible D gene (5 bases). The CDR3 consists of 13 residues. The V and J ends lost 0 bases and 4 bases respectively, with 7 bases between them. From germline, CDR1 is SGHDT and CDR2 YYEEEE. This CDR3 is CASSLVQGYGYTF. The CDR3 bases are TGTGCCAGCAGCTTGGTCCAGGGCTATGGCTACACCTTC.

This chain links TRBV9 with TRBJ2-2; TRBD2 agrees at 12 bases. Trimming took 3 bases from V and 4 from J; bases not matched to a gene: 4. Germline V gives CDR1 SGDLS, CDR2 YYNGEE. This CDR3 region has 16 residues. The chain's CDR3 is CASSARTSGTTGELFF. CDR3 nucleotide sequence: TGTGCCAGCAGCGCCCGGACTAGCGGGACCACCGGGGAGCTGTTTTTT.

V usage is TRBV15 and J usage is TRBJ2-3; tentatively, D is TRBD2 (6 bases). Per the germline V gene, CDR1 is LNHNV and CDR2 is YYDKDF (reference sequence). Trimming shortened V by 7 bases and J by 3 bases, and 17 bases separated the two germline ends. The CDR3 contains 15 residues. Written as DNA, the CDR3 is TGTGCCACCATGGAGGGAGAAGTAGAAACAGATACGCAGTATTTT. It yields the protein CATMEGEVETDTQYF.

The table lists this clone with a count of one. J is TRBJ2-7 and V is TRBV5-8, with TRBD1 matching over 8 bases. Germline lookup yields CDR1 SGHTS and CDR2 YDEGEE. Trimming cost V 3 bases and J 1 base; bases outside gene matches: 6. CDR3 length: 15 amino acids. The DNA for the CDR3 is TGTGCCAGCAGCTCGACAGGGGATTGGTCCTACGAGCAGTACTTC. Protein product: CASSSTGDWSYEQYF.

The gene calls are TRBV4-3 and TRBJ2-1; TRBD1 aligns across 9 bases. J was trimmed by 10 bases and V by 0 bases; bases with no gene match: 10. Germline loops: CDR1 LGHNA, CDR2 YSLEER. The CDR3 is 16 amino acids. The CDR3 DNA reads as TGCGCCAGCAGCCAAGATCTTGGGGACAGGGTGCTCGAGCAGTTCTTC. It codes for CASSQDLGDRVLEQFF.